Listed below are T cell receptor beta chains from one sample, sequenced in a study of cytomegalovirus exposure and HLA in healthy donors. The repertoire was sequenced with immunoSEQ multiplex PCR; TCRdb's copy has only in-frame clones and lacks some. The table shows roughly 33,000 clones, with about 80% occurring only once. The sequenced sample was PBMCs. Receptor source: a male donor in good health and CMV-seronegative. The CDR3 runs from the conserved cysteine through the conserved F or W. Fields, in order: J gene, D gene, V gene, clone size, CDR3 DNA, CDR3 protein. A D gene is named only where the DNA matches it firmly. Clone size is given for some rows only: seen once, a few or many times, or a class if the clone is expanded.

TRBJ2-3	TRBD2	TRBV5-1	NA	TGCGCCAGCAGCTTCCGACTAGCGGGGGGCCAAACAGATACGCAGTATTTT	CASSFRLAGGQTDTQYF
TRBJ1-2	TRBD1	TRBV29-1	NA	TGCAGCGTTGCTGGTCGTGGACAGGCCTGGGGCTACACCTTC	CSVAGRGQAWGYTF
TRBJ1-1	NA	TRBV7-8	NA	TGTGCCAGCAGCTTGTCAGAGAACACTGAAGCTTTCTTT	CASSLSENTEAFF
TRBJ1-1	TRBD1	TRBV10-3	NA	TGTGCCATCAGAGCGACAGGGGTGTCCATGAACACTGAAGCTTTCTTT	CAIRATGVSMNTEAFF
TRBJ1-1	NA	TRBV10-1	NA	TGCGCCAGCAGTGGGACAGCCCCGAACACTGAAGCTTTCTTT	CASSGTAPNTEAFF
TRBJ2-1	NA	TRBV29-1	NA	TGCAGCGGGGTAGGGGCGTACTACAATGAGCAGTTCTTC	CSGVGAYYNEQFF
TRBJ1-4	NA	TRBV10-3	NA	TGTGCCATCAGTGACAGGGTGGGGGAAAAACTGTTTTTT	CAISDRVGEKLFF
TRBJ2-1	TRBD2	TRBV12-5	NA	TGTGCTAGTGCCCTAATCGGGACTAGCGGTTATGAGCAGTTCTTC	CASALIGTSGYEQFF
TRBJ1-2	NA	TRBV19	NA	TGTGCCAGTAGTAAACAGGTGGACTATGGCTACACCTTC	CASSKQVDYGYTF
TRBJ1-1	NA	TRBV5-6	NA	TGTGCCAGCAGCGTGAGCGACGGGACACCGGGAGCTTTCTTT	CASSVSDGTPGAFF
TRBJ1-2	NA	TRBV6-6	NA	TGTGCCAGCAGCGAACCAGCTAACTATGGCTACACCTTC	CASSEPANYGYTF
TRBJ1-1	TRBD1	TRBV28	once	TGTGCCAGCAGTTCCACAGGGGGCGCATCTGAAGCTTTCTTT	CASSSTGGASEAFF
TRBJ2-7	NA	TRBV6-6	NA	TGTGCCAGCAGTTCACAGGCAACCTACGAGCAGTACTTC	CASSSQATYEQYF
TRBJ1-3	NA	TRBV5-1	once	TGCGCCAGCAGCTTGGCTCCCCGGACAAGCTCTGGAAACACCATATATTTT	CASSLAPRTSSGNTIYF
TRBJ1-1	NA	TRBV19	medium-sized	TGTGCCAGTAGTCTTATTATGAACACTGAAGCTTTCTTT	CASSLIMNTEAFF
TRBJ1-1	NA	TRBV18	once	TGTGCCAGCTCACCAGAAGCGGCCATGAACACTGAAGCTTTCTTT	CASSPEAAMNTEAFF
TRBJ1-6	NA	TRBV28	medium-sized	TGTGCCAGCAGTTTCAGGGGTCATTCACCCCTCCACTTT	CASSFRGHSPLHF
TRBJ2-3	TRBD1	TRBV7-3	NA	TGTGCCAGCAGCTTAGACAGGGAAACAGATACGCAGTATTTT	CASSLDRETDTQYF
TRBJ2-7	TRBD1	TRBV7-8	NA	TGTGCCAGCAGCCTTGAGACAGGGGCGTACTACGAGCAGTACTTC	CASSLETGAYYEQYF
TRBJ1-2	NA	TRBV30	NA	TGTGCCTGGAGTGTCGAGGCCCCTGGGACCTTC	CAWSVEAPGTF